These 14 T cell receptor beta chains originate from one sample sequenced in a study of technical replicates of blood from a few donors. Here immunoSEQ multiplex PCR was the method, and the copy in TCRdb shows in-frame clones only, minus some. The table lists some 77,000 clones, about nine tenths of them singletons. Material for sequencing was T cells isolated from PBMCs. The receptors derive from a human donor in good health.

This clone showed up just a few times. This chain uses TRBV2 with TRBJ1-1, with TRBD1 identical over 9 bases. Unmatched junction bases numbered 8, after V lost 10 bases and J lost 8 bases. CDR1 and CDR2 (germline): SNHLY, FYNNEI. This CDR3 is 12 amino acids long. CDR3 nucleotides: TGTGCCACTATACAGGGGGCGAAAGAAGCTTTCTTT. Its translation: CATIQGAKEAFF.

V usage is TRBV10-3 and J usage is TRBJ2-3; 10 bases are a match to TRBD2. V lost 9 bases and J lost 3; bases outside the gene matches: 3. Germline CDR1 is ENHRY and CDR2 is SYGVKD. The CDR3 is 13 amino acids. CDR3 sequence: CAILAGMTDTQYF. DNA for the CDR3: TGTGCCATACTAGCGGGAATGACAGATACGCAGTATTTT.

The rearrangement joins TRBV7-8 to TRBJ1-2; 7 nucleotides match TRBD1. This CDR3 region has 15 residues. Looked up from germline, CDR1 is SGHVS and CDR2 is FQNEAQ. J lost 3 bases, V lost 3 bases, and 7 bases had no gene match. The DNA for the CDR3 is TGTGCCAGCAGCTTGACAGGGTCGTCCGACTATGGCTACACCTTC. It is translated as CASSLTGSSDYGYTF.

This clone has only one observation. The rearrangement links TRBV4-1 to TRBJ2-1; TRBD2 matches 7 bases. Trimming cost V 2 bases and J 0 bases; bases outside gene matches: 16. The CDR3 is 20 residues long. Germline V gives CDR1 MGHRA, CDR2 YSYEKL. CDR3 bases: TGCGCCAGCAGCCAACTCCTACTAGCGCCCCTCACCACCTCCTACAATGAGCAGTTCTTC. Translated: CASSQLLLAPLTTSYNEQFF.

The chain carries TRBV27 and TRBJ2-2; maybe TRBD1 (7 bases). The ends were cut back, 6 bases at V and 6 bases at J, with 26 bases in the middle. Per the germline V gene, CDR1 is MNHEY and CDR2 is SMNVEV (reference sequence). This CDR3 comprises 18 residues. The CDR3 DNA is TGTGCCAGCAGCCAGACAGGGTCGGAGGGCTGGCCGCCCGGGGAGCTGTTTTTT. As protein: CASSQTGSEGWPPGELFF.

The CDR3 sequence: CASSTRSGYEQYF. CDR3 nucleotide sequence: TGTGCCAGCAGCACCCGATCGGGCTACGAGCAGTACTTC. The chain carries TRBV11-3 and TRBJ2-7; D gene uncertain. Trimming stripped 5 bases from V and 3 bases from J, with 11 bases between. The CDR3 totals 13 residues. CDR1 SGHNT and CDR2 YENEEA come from the germline V gene.

The rearrangement uses TRBV5-1 and TRBJ2-7, with 13 bases that match TRBD2. Unmatched junction bases numbered 3, after V lost 3 bases and J lost 3 bases. The CDR3 consists of 15 residues. Per the germline V gene, CDR1 is SGHRS and CDR2 is YFSETQ. The CDR3 region is CASSWTSGSLYEQYF. The CDR3 region has the DNA TGCGCCAGCAGCTGGACTAGCGGGAGTCTCTACGAGCAGTACTTC.

The J gene is TRBJ1-1, the V gene TRBV18; 9 positions agree with TRBD1. The CDR3 contains 13 residues. After removal of 8 bases from V and 3 bases from J, the junction contained 4 bases not matched to a gene. CDR1 and CDR2 from the germline V gene are KGHSH and LQKENI. This CDR3 reads CASIGQGHTEAFF. The CDR3 DNA is TGTGCCAGCATAGGACAGGGGCACACTGAAGCTTTCTTT.

This chain joins TRBV6-5 and TRBJ1-1; tentative D call: TRBD1 (6 bases). Trimming removed 8 bases from V and 3 bases from J, with 10 bases in between. Germline assignment: CDR1 MNHEY and CDR2 SVGAGI. The CDR3 consists of 12 residues. The CDR3: CASGRGDTEAFF. In DNA, the CDR3 is TGTGCCAGCGGGAGGGGGGACACTGAAGCTTTCTTT.

This clone appeared once. The V and J genes are TRBV28 and TRBJ2-7; D remains unclear. Germline CDR1 MDHEN, CDR2 SYDVKM. The CDR3 totals 13 residues. Trimming stripped 5 bases from V and 1 base from J, with 9 bases between. The CDR3 spells CASSLPQSYEQYF. The DNA of the CDR3 is TGTGCCAGCAGTCTCCCCCAGTCCTACGAGCAGTACTTC.

The chain recombines TRBV18 with TRBJ1-1, with 9 bases matching TRBD1. V trimming: 0 bases; J trimming: 5 bases; junction bases outside the gene matches: 1. This CDR3 contains 14 residues. Germline assignment: CDR1 KGHSH and CDR2 LQKENI. CDR3 in amino acids: CASSPPTGGTEAFF. DNA for the CDR3: TGTGCCAGCTCACCACCGACAGGGGGAACTGAAGCTTTCTTT.

For this clone: Additional DNA sequences in this sample encode the identical CDR3. The gene calls are TRBV20-1 and TRBJ2-5; 8 bases match TRBD1. The J segment lost 4 bases and the V segment lost 5 bases, leaving 0 bases of the junction unmatched. Germline V gives CDR1 DFQATT, CDR2 SNEGSKA (reference sequence). The CDR3 covers 11 residues. The CDR3 protein is CSAGTGETQYF. The DNA of the CDR3 is TGCAGTGCTGGGACAGGAGAGACCCAGTACTTC.

V and J are TRBV7-8 and TRBJ2-4; 8 bases agree with TRBD2. The CDR3 is made up of 18 amino acids. Germline CDR1 SGHVS, CDR2 FQNEAQ. V shed 0 bases, J shed 0 bases, and the junction held 7 bases outside the gene matches. The DNA for the CDR3 is TGTGCCAGCAGCTTAGCACCCCAGCGGGAGCTAGCCAAAAACATTCAGTACTTC. This gives the protein CASSLAPQRELAKNIQYF.

This chain links TRBV10-3 with TRBJ2-3; D may be TRBD1 (6 bases). CDR1 ENHRY and CDR2 SYGVKD come from the germline V gene. The CDR3 is 13 amino acids. V was cut by 2 bases and J by 3 bases, with 6 bases left in between. CDR3 amino acids: CAISEGTTDTQYF. CDR3 nucleotide sequence: TGTGCCATCAGTGAGGGGACAACAGATACGCAGTATTTT.